Listed below are T cell receptor beta chains from one sample, sequenced in a study of control samples from healthy donors and cancer patients. This table comes from immunoSEQ multiplex PCR, and its TCRdb copy is limited to in-frame clones, with some not included. This sample has over 90,000 clones, with under 95% found just once. What was sequenced was blood. These receptors all come from a woman between 18 and 30 years old in good health. Both conserved end residues are part of each CDR3. D genes are given only for firm matches. Some rows have no size entry. The others give once, few or many, or a class for an expanded clone.

TRBD1 TRBJ1-1 TRBV4-3 NA TGCGCCAGCAGCCAAGATCACAGGGCAGGGGGGAACACTGAAGCTTTCTTT CASSQDHRAGGNTEAFF
TRBD1 TRBJ1-5 TRBV4-1 NA TGCGCCAGCAGCCAAGAACAGGGGGATAGCAATCAGCCCCAGCATTTT CASSQEQGDSNQPQHF
NA TRBJ1-2 TRBV2 NA TGTGCCAGCCTAATCGCCGCGGGGTATGGCTACACCTTC CASLIAAGYGYTF
NA TRBJ1-5 TRBV2 NA TGTGCCAGCAGTGACAGGGCCCGCAATCAGCCCCAGCATTTT CASSDRARNQPQHF
NA TRBJ2-7 TRBV18 NA TGTGCCAGCTCACCACTAGGCGGCAGCTACGAGCAGTACTTC CASSPLGGSYEQYF
NA TRBJ2-6 TRBV15 once TGTGCCACCAGCAGAGATGAGGGCTCTGGGGCCAACGTCCTGACTTTC CATSRDEGSGANVLTF
NA TRBJ2-5 TRBV28 NA TGTGCCAGCGGGAGTACCCTATCCTGGGAGACCCAGTACTTC CASGSTLSWETQYF
TRBD2 TRBJ2-1 TRBV9 NA TGTGCCAGCAGCGATAGGACTAGCGGGAGCCACAATGAGCAGTTCTTC CASSDRTSGSHNEQFF
NA TRBJ2-7 TRBV6-2/TRBV6-3 many TGTGCCAGCAGTTACGGGAACCTCTACGAGCAGTACTTC CASSYGNLYEQYF
NA TRBJ1-2 TRBV12-2 NA TGTGCAAGTCGCTTAGGAGATCGGAGGGTTTATGGCTACACCTTC CASRLGDRRVYGYTF
NA TRBJ2-2 TRBV21-1 NA TGTGCCAGCAGCAAAGGGGACAGCGCGAACACCGGGGAGCTGTTTTTT CASSKGDSANTGELFF
TRBD2 TRBJ2-3 TRBV9 once TGTGCCAGCAGCGTAGTAACTAGCGGGGGGCCTAGCACAGATACGCAGTATTTT CASSVVTSGGPSTDTQYF
NA TRBJ1-5 TRBV4-1 once TGCGCCAGCAGCCAAGGCGAGGGATCTTTCAATCAGCCCCAGCATTTT CASSQGEGSFNQPQHF
TRBD1 TRBJ2-6 TRBV19 NA TGTGCCAGTAGTAGGGACAGGTCTGGGGCCAACGTCCTGACTTTC CASSRDRSGANVLTF
NA TRBJ1-2 TRBV30 NA TGTGCCTGGAGTGTACTACAGCGGAACTATGGCTACACCTTC CAWSVLQRNYGYTF
NA TRBJ1-1 TRBV7-9 NA TGTGCCAGCAGCTTATTTGGGGGCACTGAAGCTTTCTTT CASSLFGGTEAFF
NA TRBJ1-2 TRBV6-4 NA TGTGCCAGCAGTGAAGGGGAGGGCGGCTATGGCTACACCTTC CASSEGEGGYGYTF
TRBD1 TRBJ2-7 TRBV4-3 NA TGCGCCAGCAGCCAAGGGGGACCTGGACAGGGCTCCTACGAGCAGTACTTC CASSQGGPGQGSYEQYF
TRBD2 TRBJ2-3 TRBV7-2 NA TGTGCCAGCAGCTCAAGACTAGCGGGGGGGCGAGGCGCGCAGTATTTT CASSSRLAGGRGAQYF
NA TRBJ2-5 TRBV2 NA TGTGCCAGCAAATTTGACGAGACCCAGTACTTC CASKFDETQYF
TRBD1 TRBJ1-2 TRBV5-5 NA TGTGCCAGCAGCCTAATACGGACAGGCTATGGCTACACCTTC CASSLIRTGYGYTF
NA TRBJ2-7 TRBV14 once TGTGCCAGCAGCCAAGACAGTTACGAGCAGTACTTC CASSQDSYEQYF
NA TRBJ2-6 TRBV28 NA TGTGCCAGCCTGGGGTCTCTGACGGGGGCCAACGTCCTGACTTTC CASLGSLTGANVLTF
NA TRBJ2-3 TRBV10-3 NA TGTGCCGTAGGGAGCACAGATACGCAGTATTTT CAVGSTDTQYF
NA TRBJ1-4 TRBV2 NA TGTGCCAGCAGTGAGGACGGTGCAACTAATGAAAAACTGTTTTTT CASSEDGATNEKLFF
NA TRBJ1-2 TRBV19 NA TGTGCCAGTAGTTCAAACCGCGGGACACTTTCGGGTGGCTACACCTTC CASSSNRGTLSGGYTF
NA TRBJ1-2 TRBV6-5 NA TGTGCCAGCAGTTACTCGGGCAGCAACTATGGCTACACCTTC CASSYSGSNYGYTF
NA TRBJ2-7 TRBV6-5 NA TGTGCCAGCAGTAACCCGCGAACTCTCGGGGGCGAGCAGTACTTC CASSNPRTLGGEQYF
NA TRBJ1-4 TRBV2 NA TGTGCCAGCAGGGAGGACGGATCTAATGAAAAACTGTTTTTT CASREDGSNEKLFF